Listed here are 30 T cell receptor beta chains from one sample, sequenced in a study of CD8+ T cells in alopecia areata. TCR sequencing used cDNA made by reverse transcription of extracted RNA. Assay: immunoSEQ multiplex PCR; the TCRdb copy retains only in-frame clones and omits some. The sample yields roughly 150,000 clones, more than 55% seen once. The sequencing input was CD8+ T cells sorted from blood. These receptors were obtained from a human donor in good health.

V usage is TRBV4-1 and J usage is TRBJ2-7; 7 bases line up with TRBD2. The V segment lost 8 bases and the J segment 0 bases; nucleotides outside the gene matches: 4. CDR1 and CDR2 from the germline V gene are MGHRA and YSYEKL. This CDR3 is built from 13 residues. The CDR3 nucleotides read TGCGCCAGCGCAGCGGGAAGCTCCTACGAGCAGTACTTC. It is translated as CASAAGSSYEQYF.

This clone was observed once. This chain connects TRBV5-6 to TRBJ2-3; 7 bases are shared with TRBD2. CDR1 is SGHDT, CDR2 YYEEEE, per germline. V gave up 4 bases and J gave up 0 bases; unmatched junction bases: 2. The CDR3 has 14 amino acids. CDR3 coding DNA: TGTGCCAGCAGCAGCGGGACTAGCACAGATACGCAGTATTTT. This codes for CASSSGTSTDTQYF.

This clone was seen more than once but under ten times. The chain couples TRBV29-1 to TRBJ2-1; D is unclear. Deletions cut 7 bases from V and 3 bases from J, with 10 bases between. The CDR3 is 12 residues long. Germline CDR1 SQVTM, CDR2 ANQGSEA. The CDR3 DNA reads TGCAGCGGGGCGGACGACTACAATGAGCAGTTCTTC. Amino acids: CSGADDYNEQFF.

This chain uses TRBV7-9 with TRBJ2-1; 8 bases map to TRBD1. Trimming at V came to 2 bases and at J to 6 bases, leaving 6 bases not matched to a gene. Germline assignment: CDR1 SEHNR and CDR2 FQNEAQ (reference sequence). The CDR3 has 15 residues. The DNA of the CDR3 is TGTGCCAGCAGCTTAACAGGACAGGGCATCAATGAGCAGTTCTTC. Protein: CASSLTGQGINEQFF.

This clone has just a few counts. J is TRBJ2-6 and V is TRBV29-1, with D perhaps given as TRBD1 or TRBD2 (5 bases each). The CDR3 has 14 residues. Germline V gives CDR1 SQVTM, CDR2 ANQGSEA. Trimming shortened V by 5 bases and J by 4 bases, and 12 bases separated the two germline ends. CDR3 sequence: CSVPSGTGANVLTF. The DNA of the CDR3 is TGCAGCGTTCCCTCAGGGACGGGGGCCAACGTCCTGACTTTC.

This clone was counted a few times. The chain is built from TRBV6-1 and TRBJ2-2; tentatively, D is TRBD2 (5 bases). Trimming left V 3 bases short and J 7 bases short, with 9 bases between. CDR3 length: 13 amino acids. Germline CDR1 reads MNHNS; CDR2 reads SASEGT. In DNA form, the CDR3 reads TGTGCCAGCAGTGAGGGAGAAAACGGGGAGCTGTTTTTT. This codes for CASSEGENGELFF.

This chain connects TRBV28 to TRBJ2-2; D is tentatively TRBD1 or TRBD2 (5 bases each). The ends were cut back, 7 bases at V and 3 bases at J, with 15 bases in the middle. This CDR3 spans 15 amino acids. Germline loops: CDR1 MDHEN, CDR2 SYDVKM. The CDR3 protein is CASTSPRDDTGELFF. CDR3 DNA sequence: TGTGCCAGCACCAGCCCCCGGGACGACACCGGGGAGCTGTTTTTT.

The chain is built from TRBV6-6 and TRBJ2-1, with a possible D match to TRBD2 (6 bases). Germline V gene sequence: CDR1 MNHNY, CDR2 SVGAGI (reference sequence). This CDR3 contains 11 residues. Trimming removed 4 bases at V and 10 bases at J, with 8 bases between. CDR3 residues: CASSSGLEQFF. Here the CDR3 DNA reads TGTGCCAGCAGTTCCGGACTAGAGCAGTTCTTC.

This clone occurred a few times. For the CDR3, the DNA is TGTGCCAGCGGAGGGACCTACGAGCAGTACTTC. Protein: CASGGTYEQYF. The J gene is TRBJ2-7, the V gene TRBV19, with D perhaps TRBD2 (6 bases). V was cut by 9 bases and J by 2 bases, with 8 bases left in between. CDR1 and CDR2 (germline): LNHDA, SQIVND (reference sequence). The CDR3 extends over 11 amino acids.

CDR3 amino acids: CASSVASDINTQYF. DNA for the CDR3: TGTGCCAGCAGCGTAGCTTCGGACATTAATACGCAGTATTTT. The J gene is TRBJ2-3, the V gene TRBV9, with D perhaps matching TRBD1 (5 bases). Germline-derived CDR1 and CDR2 are SGDLS and YYNGEE. V was shortened by 0 bases and J by 7 bases, with 12 bases between the two germline ends. CDR3 size: 14 residues.

In its sample, this clone was seen a few times. This sample includes further DNA sequences coding for the same CDR3. The gene calls are TRBV29-1 and TRBJ1-2; unclear D gene. This CDR3 contains 12 residues. Looked up from germline, CDR1 is SQVTM and CDR2 is ANQGSEA. V lost 0 bases to trimming and J lost 2 bases, with 4 bases between them. CDR3 sequence reads: CSVEDGNYGYTF. CDR3 bases: TGCAGCGTTGAAGACGGAAACTATGGCTACACCTTC.

This clone was recorded once. J is TRBJ1-1 and V is TRBV2; no firm D call. The CDR3 is 14 amino acids. The V gene's germline CDR1 is SNHLY and CDR2 FYNNEI. The V gene lost 2 bases and the J gene lost 0 bases, with 7 bases spanning the gap. The CDR3 spells CASSELPLNTEAFF. As DNA, the CDR3 is TGTGCCAGCAGTGAACTTCCTTTGAACACTGAAGCTTTCTTT.

As for this clone: A much larger clone lies a single base off, so this may be a read error. This sample includes further DNA sequences coding for the same CDR3. The rearrangement uses TRBV28 and TRBJ2-1, with 10 bases matching TRBD2. In germline, CDR1 is MDHEN, CDR2 SYDVKM. The CDR3 covers 15 residues. The CDR3 sequence is CASSEGTSAPNEQFF. In DNA form, the CDR3 reads TGTGCTAGCAGTGAAGGGACTAGCGCGCCCAATGAGCAGTTCTTC.

This chain uses TRBV30 with TRBJ2-7; D remains unclear. The germline gives CDR1 GTSNPN, CDR2 SVGIG (reference sequence). The V and J ends lost 0 bases and 2 bases respectively, with 8 bases between them. The CDR3 extends over 13 amino acids. CDR3: CAWSVGPTYEQYF. The CDR3 nucleotides are TGTGCCTGGAGTGTTGGGCCGACCTACGAGCAGTACTTC.

In its sample, this clone was seen many times. The same CDR3 also results from other DNA sequences found in this sample. The chain is built from TRBV6-6 and TRBJ2-5; TRBD1 might be the D (5 bases). This CDR3 is built from 12 residues. V was clipped by 4 bases and J by 5 bases, with 8 bases between them. In germline, CDR1 is MNHNY, CDR2 SVGAGI (reference sequence). CDR3 DNA sequence: TGTGCCAGCAGTTTGGGGCGGGAGACCCAGTACTTC. Translated, it gives CASSLGRETQYF.

The chain joins TRBV6-1 to TRBJ1-5; maybe TRBD1 (5 bases). CDR3 length equals 13 residues. Germline V gene sequence: CDR1 MNHNS, CDR2 SASEGT. Trimming removed 7 bases from V and 2 bases from J, with 9 bases in between. CDR3 in DNA: TGTGCCAGCACACGGGACGGCAATCAGCCCCAGCATTTT. It encodes CASTRDGNQPQHF.

The rearrangement links TRBV7-9 to TRBJ1-1; possibly TRBD1 for D (5 bases). This CDR3 has 12 residues. CDR1 and CDR2 (germline): SEHNR, FQNEAQ (reference sequence). V lost 1 base and J lost 6, with 6 bases in between. The CDR3 loop is CASSLGRAEAFF. The DNA for the CDR3 is TGTGCCAGCAGCTTAGGCAGGGCTGAAGCTTTCTTT.

This chain joins TRBV6-5 and TRBJ2-1; TRBD1 matches 7 bases. Germline V lookup: CDR1 MNHEY, CDR2 SVGAGI. The CDR3 consists of 13 residues. Trimming cost V 6 bases and J 8 bases; bases outside gene matches: 7. This chain's CDR3 is CASSHNRGDEQFF. CDR3 sequence (DNA): TGTGCCAGCAGCCACAACAGGGGCGATGAGCAGTTCTTC.

The V gene is TRBV5-6, the J gene TRBJ1-1; 7 positions agree with TRBD1. The trim removed 3 bases at V and 3 bases at J, leaving 8 bases unmatched. CDR3 length equals 15 residues. From germline, CDR1 is SGHDT and CDR2 YYEEEE. The CDR3 DNA reads as TGTGCCAGCAGCTCCGACTTGACAGGGTACACTGAAGCTTTCTTT. Translation: CASSSDLTGYTEAFF.

The chain uses TRBV27 and TRBJ1-2; D is unresolved. Per germline, CDR1 MNHEY and CDR2 SMNVEV (reference sequence). The CDR3 sequence is 16 residues long. V was trimmed by 2 bases and J by 0 bases, leaving 13 bases between them. As DNA, the CDR3 is TGTGCCAGCAGTTTAAAGAGGCCCCTAGCTAACTATGGCTACACCTTC. Translation gives CASSLKRPLANYGYTF.

The rearrangement joins TRBV29-1 to TRBJ2-7, with D perhaps assigned TRBD1 or TRBD2 (5 bases each). The CDR3 extends over 13 amino acids. Trimming stripped 1 base from V and 3 bases from J, with 10 bases between. Looked up from germline, CDR1 is SQVTM and CDR2 is ANQGSEA. The CDR3 is CSVEGGRDYEQYF. CDR3 nucleotides: TGCAGCGTTGAAGGGGGACGGGACTACGAGCAGTACTTC.

This clone was seen a few times. The chain links TRBV4-1 to TRBJ2-1, with TRBD2 matching over 7 bases. The CDR3 runs 16 residues. V trimming: 4 bases; J trimming: 4 bases; junction bases outside the gene matches: 10. Germline V gene data show CDR1 as MGHRA and CDR2 as YSYEKL. CDR3: CASSPLQEGGYNEQFF. In DNA form, the CDR3 reads TGCGCCAGCAGCCCCCTCCAGGAGGGAGGGTACAATGAGCAGTTCTTC.

This sequence joins TRBV5-6 and TRBJ2-1, with TRBD2 identical over 7 bases. Trimming cost V 2 bases and J 0 bases; bases outside gene matches: 2. The germline V gene encodes CDR1 SGHDT and CDR2 YYEEEE. The CDR3 consists of 15 residues. The CDR3 DNA is TGTGCCAGCAGCTTCAAGCGGGACTCCTACAATGAGCAGTTCTTC. This gives the protein CASSFKRDSYNEQFF.

This chain links TRBV29-1 with TRBJ2-1; 11 bases align to TRBD1. V lost 0 bases and J lost 7; bases outside the gene matches: 2. Germline-derived CDR1 and CDR2 are SQVTM and ANQGSEA. The CDR3 contains 14 residues. The CDR3 region is CSVEEGQGGNEQFF. The CDR3 nucleotides read TGCAGCGTTGAAGAGGGACAGGGGGGGAATGAGCAGTTCTTC.

This chain links TRBV27 with TRBJ2-1, with D uncertain. Trimming removed 5 bases from V and 7 bases from J, with 12 bases in between. Germline V gene data show CDR1 as MNHEY and CDR2 as SMNVEV (reference sequence). The CDR3 is made up of 13 amino acids. CDR3 in DNA: TGTGCCAGCAGTCCCGACGTGGGGAATGAGCAGTTCTTC. This codes for CASSPDVGNEQFF.

The chain employs TRBV5-6 and TRBJ1-5; a possible D gene is TRBD1 (5 bases). From germline, CDR1 is SGHDT and CDR2 YYEEEE. This CDR3 is 15 amino acids long. V lost 4 bases, J lost 0 bases, and 11 bases lay in between. The CDR3 sequence: CASSHGTYSNQPQHF. DNA for the CDR3: TGTGCCAGCAGCCACGGGACCTATAGCAATCAGCCCCAGCATTTT.

The chain employs TRBV5-6 and TRBJ2-1; D not resolved. Germline values: CDR1 SGHDT, CDR2 YYEEEE. CDR3 length: 12 residues. V lost 0 bases and J 8 bases, leaving 6 bases between the germline ends. The CDR3 DNA reads as TGTGCCAGCAGCTTGGGTGTCTATGAGCAGTTCTTC. Protein: CASSLGVYEQFF.

This sequence joins TRBV4-1 and TRBJ1-1; unclear D gene. V was shortened by 2 bases and J by 3 bases, with 10 bases between the two germline ends. Germline assignment: CDR1 MGHRA and CDR2 YSYEKL. This CDR3 contains 14 residues. The CDR3 DNA reads TGCGCCAGCAGCCAAAAGAACGTTGACACTGAAGCTTTCTTT. Amino acid sequence: CASSQKNVDTEAFF.

The count of this clone is one. At one boundary the junction diverges from the germline segment, which might be a read error. V usage is TRBV11-2 and J usage is TRBJ2-5, with D perhaps matching TRBD1 (5 bases). This CDR3 is built from 14 residues. CDR1 SGHAT and CDR2 FQNNGV come from the germline V gene. CDR3 DNA sequence: TGTGCCAGCAGCTTAGGGGGCCTTCTGCCTAATACTAACTTC. This sequence encodes CASSLGGLLPNTNF.

The CDR3 nucleotides read TGTGCCAGCAGCCCTTACAGGGGGCTGAACACTGAAGCTTTCTTT. Translated, it gives CASSPYRGLNTEAFF. The chain uses TRBV5-6 and TRBJ1-1, with 9 bases aligning to TRBD1. After removal of 4 bases from V and 0 bases from J, the junction contained 4 bases not matched to a gene. This CDR3 region has 15 residues. CDR1 is SGHDT and CDR2 is YYEEEE in the germline V gene.